Reported below is one T cell receptor (beta chain). Each of the donors was a healthy adult who was HIV-negative and had not had a recent acute infection or vaccination. CD4+ cells yielded CD45RA+ naive and CD45RA-negative memory subsets. Assay: immunoSEQ multiplex PCR; the TCRdb copy retains only in-frame clones and omits some. This table holds approximately 2.5 million clones, 85% to 95% found once. From germline, CDR1 is SGHNT and CDR2 YYREEE (reference sequence). Deletions cut 2 bases from V and 1 base from J, with 8 bases between. The CDR3 is 14 residues long. The sample is drawn from a study of shared clonotypes between healthy human individuals.

The sample consisted of naive CD4+ T cells sorted from blood. This sample's subset: CD45RA+ positively selected. The genes are TRBV5-4 and TRBJ2-3; no clear D. The source of this sequence is a man aged 18-30 years in good health. In nucleotides, the CDR3 is TGTGCCAGCAGCTTAGGGATCGGCACAGATACGCAGTATTTT. It translates to CASSLGIGTDTQYF.